These T cell receptor beta chains were read from a single sample in a study of blood T cell repertoires in COVID-19. The assay was immunoSEQ multiplex PCR, and TCRdb's table has in-frame clones only and misses some. The profile shows about 250,000 clones, more than 75% of them singletons. Sequenced input: PBMCs or T cells enriched from blood (not recorded which). The receptors originated from a man aged 40-55 years who had recovered from COVID-19. Both conserved end residues are part of each CDR3. The size of a clone is reported for some rows only, either as once, few or many, or as a class for expanded clones.

size: NA; V: TRBV7-2; CDR3: CASRRGQGYTGELFF
size: NA; V: TRBV4-2; CDR3: CASSPKGGGGYVF
size: NA; V: TRBV5-4; CDR3: CASSTRTGGAYNEQFF
size: NA; V: TRBV27; CDR3: CASRDLLRGGRETQYF
size: NA; V: TRBV28; CDR3: CASSSPGEGGTNEKLFF
size: NA; V: TRBV7-2; CDR3: CASSPRTSGRQDEQFF
size: NA; V: TRBV28; CDR3: CASSLGGARAFF
size: NA; V: TRBV28; CDR3: CASRVPGQGTYEQYF
size: NA; V: TRBV4-1; CDR3: CASSPTSQPRWYGYTF
size: NA; V: TRBV6-2/TRBV6-3; CDR3: CASSYGPGTGGYNEQFF
size: once; V: TRBV2; CDR3: CASSSPPPEGTNEKLFF
size: NA; V: TRBV7-9; CDR3: CASSRQVRTEAFF